Below, 28 T cell receptor beta chains from the same sample are listed, as sequenced in a study of sequential checkpoint blockade in melanoma. The data were produced by immunoSEQ multiplex PCR, yet TCRdb's version contains in-frame clones alone and is incomplete. The sample yields fewer than 2,000 clones, 24% seen once. Treatment here: randomized to nivolumab then ipilimumab (arm A) or the reverse (arm B). The sequencing here drew on tumor tissue (inferred from file names), taken from a patient given nivolumab and ipilimumab in sequence. These receptors were taken from a human donor with melanoma.

This clone occurred a few times. The V gene is TRBV18, the J gene TRBJ1-2; TRBD1 is a possible D gene (5 bases). This CDR3 spans 14 amino acids. V gave up 4 bases and J gave up 5 bases, with 14 bases separating them. The V gene's germline CDR1 is KGHSH and CDR2 LQKENI. The CDR3 nucleotides are TGTGCCAGCTCACTCCCGACAGAATCTTATGGCTACACCTTC. Translating it yields CASSLPTESYGYTF. Complete variable domain (other parts from reference TRBV18 and TRBJ1-2): NAGVMQNPRHLVRRRGQEARLRCSPMKGHSHVYWYRQLPEEGLKFMVYLQKENIIDESGMPKERFSAEFPKEGPSILRIQQVVRGDSAAYFCASSLPTESYGYTFGSGTRLTVV.

The chain uses TRBV9 and TRBJ2-5; 11 bases agree with TRBD2. The CDR3 covers 16 residues. The ends lost 4 bases at V and 4 bases at J; junction bases unmatched: 9. Germline CDR1 and CDR2: SGDLS and YYNGEE. Here the CDR3 reads CASSYSTSGGPETQYF. Written as DNA, the CDR3 is TGTGCCAGCAGCTACTCAACTAGCGGGGGTCCAGAGACCCAGTACTTC.

In this sample, this clone is medium-sized. The J gene is TRBJ1-6, the V gene TRBV11-3; D possibly corresponds to TRBD1 (5 bases). The CDR3 is 14 residues long. Germline lookup yields CDR1 SGHNT and CDR2 YENEEA. The V end lost 4 bases, the J end lost 10 bases, and 14 bases lay between the germline ends. The CDR3 is CASSSAAGPSPLHF. The CDR3, as DNA: TGTGCCAGCAGCTCCGCCGCAGGGCCCTCACCCCTCCACTTT. The variable domain in full, completed from reference TRBV11-3 and TRBJ1-6, reads EAGVVQSPRYKIIEKKQPVAFWCNPISGHNTLYWYLQNLGQGPELLIRYENEEAVDDSQLPKDRFSAERLKGVDSTLKIQPAELGDSAVYLCASSSAAGPSPLHFGNGTRLTVT.

Many counts were recorded for this clone. V is TRBV7-8 and J is TRBJ2-5; D tentatively fits TRBD1 or TRBD2 (5 bases each). The V end lost 1 base, the J end lost 10 bases, and 13 bases lay between the germline ends. CDR1 SGHVS and CDR2 FQNEAQ come from the germline V gene. The CDR3 contains 13 residues. The CDR3 bases are TGTGCCAGCAGCTTAGGGGGGAAAAGTATCCAGTACTTC. Its protein is CASSLGGKSIQYF.

This clone is termed medium-sized (0.01 to 0.1%). J is TRBJ2-1 and V is TRBV11-3; 11 positions match TRBD2. The CDR3 has 15 residues. In germline, CDR1 is SGHNT, CDR2 YENEEA. The V segment lost 6 bases and the J segment 5 bases; nucleotides outside the gene matches: 6. CDR3 amino acids: CASRSGTSGNNEQFF. CDR3 DNA: TGTGCCAGCAGGTCCGGGACTAGCGGAAACAATGAGCAGTTCTTC.

This clone is termed medium-sized. V and J are TRBV11-3 and TRBJ2-7; TRBD2 is a possible D gene (6 bases). Germline V gene lookup returns CDR1 SGHNT and CDR2 YENEEA. The CDR3 contains 15 residues. V lost 1 base and J 3 bases, leaving 13 bases between the germline ends. The CDR3 here is CASSLGGAGIYEQYF. The CDR3 nucleotides read TGTGCCAGCAGCTTAGGGGGTGCGGGGATCTACGAGCAGTACTTC.

This clone was seen only a few times. This chain uses TRBV9 with TRBJ2-3, with TRBD2 identical over 7 bases. The V gene's germline CDR1 is SGDLS and CDR2 YYNGEE. The CDR3 is 15 residues long. After removal of 0 bases from V and 6 bases from J, the junction contained 7 bases not matched to a gene. The chain's CDR3 is CASSVEASGGDTQYF. CDR3 nucleotides: TGTGCCAGCAGCGTAGAGGCTAGCGGTGGGGATACGCAGTATTTT.

This clone was detected only once. V is TRBV19 and J is TRBJ2-1; D not certain. Germline V gene sequence: CDR1 LNHDA, CDR2 SQIVND (reference sequence). CDR3 length: 13 residues. V gave up 7 bases and J gave up 0 bases, with 7 bases separating them. CDR3 nucleotide sequence: TGTGCCAGTACCCTAAGCTCCTACAATGAGCAGTTCTTC. Its translation is CASTLSSYNEQFF.

This clone qualifies as medium-sized. This chain links TRBV11-3 with TRBJ1-2; D not resolved. The CDR3 has 14 residues. Germline-derived CDR1 and CDR2 are SGHNT and YENEEA. V was cut by 5 bases and J by 1 base, with 11 bases left in between. The CDR3 DNA reads TGTGCCAGCAGCAGGCTCACAGTTAACTATGGCTACACCTTC. Protein sequence: CASSRLTVNYGYTF.

By share, this clone counts as medium-sized. The rearrangement uses TRBV11-3 and TRBJ2-7, with 13 nucleotides matching TRBD2. Trimming removed 5 bases from V and 6 bases from J; junction bases left unmatched: 7. The CDR3 runs to 15 residues. Germline loops: CDR1 SGHNT, CDR2 YENEEA. The CDR3 DNA is TGTGCCAGCAGCCGTACTAGCGGGAGGGCCGTCGAGCAGTACTTC. Translation: CASSRTSGRAVEQYF.

In nucleotides, the CDR3 is TGTGCCAGTAGTACCTCTCTCCCCCGGGGGGGGACTGGATCACCCCTCCACTTT. As protein: CASSTSLPRGGTGSPLHF. This chain links TRBV19 with TRBJ1-6; D is perhaps TRBD1 (5 bases). Trimming took 4 bases from V and 10 from J, leaving 26 bases between them. CDR1 and CDR2 from the germline V gene are LNHDA and SQIVND (reference sequence). The CDR3 is made up of 18 amino acids.

This rearrangement joins TRBV5-1 to TRBJ1-1; D gene uncertain. This CDR3 has 15 residues. V was clipped by 0 bases and J by 1 base, with 10 bases between them. Germline values: CDR1 SGHRS, CDR2 YFSETQ. CDR3 protein: CASSLVQSGNTEAFF. As DNA, the CDR3 is TGCGCCAGCAGCTTGGTCCAATCAGGGAACACTGAAGCTTTCTTT.

The gene calls are TRBV12-5 and TRBJ1-2; TRBD1 matches 7 bases. The CDR3 spans 14 residues. Germline assignment: CDR1 LGHNT and CDR2 FRNRAP. CDR3 in amino acids: CASTRTGPNYGYTF. CDR3 nucleotide sequence: TGTGCCAGCACCCGGACAGGACCCAACTATGGCTACACCTTC. Supplemented by reference TRBV12-5 and TRBJ1-2, the full variable domain reads DARVTQTPRHKVTEMGQEVTMRCQPILGHNTVFWYRQTMMQGLELLAYFRNRAPLDDSGMPKDRFSAEMPDATLATLKIQPSEPRDSAVYFCASTRTGPNYGYTFGSGTRLTVV.

This clone is large (0.1 to 1%) by share. The CDR3 is CASSSGLAGVGYEQYF. DNA of the CDR3: TGTGCCAGCAGTTCAGGACTAGCGGGAGTCGGTTACGAGCAGTACTTC. This chain joins TRBV6-8 and TRBJ2-7, with 13 bases aligning to TRBD2. J lost 4 bases, V lost 4 bases, and 7 bases had no gene match. In germline, CDR1 is MNHGY, CDR2 SAAAGT. This CDR3 has 16 residues.

The genes are TRBV6-8 and TRBJ2-7; D unclear. Germline V gene sequence: CDR1 MNHGY, CDR2 SAAAGT. The CDR3 is made up of 12 amino acids. Trimming pared 5 bases from V and 2 bases from J, leaving 7 bases between. The CDR3 spells CASSNRPYEQYF. Written as DNA, the CDR3 is TGTGCCAGCAGTAATCGTCCCTACGAGCAGTACTTC.

The rearrangement joins TRBV18 to TRBJ2-1; D gene uncertain. Germline CDR1 is KGHSH and CDR2 is LQKENI. The V gene lost 3 bases and the J gene lost 10 bases, with 16 bases spanning the gap. This CDR3 contains 14 residues. The CDR3 nucleotides are TGTGCCAGCTCACCTGAAACTGTGGGTTGGGAGCAGTTCTTC. Its protein is CASSPETVGWEQFF.

J is TRBJ2-5 and V is TRBV18; D ambiguous. CDR1 and CDR2 from the germline V gene are KGHSH and LQKENI. V was clipped by 2 bases and J by 2 bases, with 6 bases between them. The CDR3 extends over 13 amino acids. CDR3 in amino acids: CASSPSGQETQYF. In DNA form, the CDR3 reads TGTGCCAGCTCACCATCTGGGCAAGAGACCCAGTACTTC.

This rearrangement joins TRBV29-1 to TRBJ2-1; 10 nucleotides match TRBD2. Germline CDR1 is SQVTM and CDR2 is ANQGSEA. The ends lost 7 bases at V and 10 bases at J; junction bases unmatched: 13. The CDR3 is 14 residues long. CDR3 in DNA: TGCAGCGCGGGTTGGGTAGCGGGAGGCTCGGAGCAGTTCTTC. Translation gives CSAGWVAGGSEQFF.

This chain joins TRBV15 and TRBJ1-2; possible D gene TRBD1, 5 bases. V dropped 0 bases and J dropped 4 bases, with 12 bases sitting between them. Germline lookup yields CDR1 LNHNV and CDR2 YYDKDF (reference sequence). This CDR3 comprises 15 residues. This chain's CDR3 is CATSRDPGTTYGYTF. The CDR3, as DNA: TGTGCCACCAGCAGAGACCCAGGGACTACCTATGGCTACACCTTC.

This clone was counted between two and nine times. The rearrangement links TRBV9 to TRBJ2-7; 7 bases match TRBD1. Trimming removed 3 bases from V and 3 bases from J; junction bases left unmatched: 3. The CDR3 is 13 amino acids. The V gene's germline CDR1 is SGDLS and CDR2 YYNGEE. The CDR3 sequence is CASSAGQIYEQYF. The CDR3 nucleotides read TGTGCCAGCAGCGCGGGACAGATCTACGAGCAGTACTTC. Full variable domain (remainder filled in from reference TRBV9 and TRBJ2-7): DSGVTQTPKHLITATGQRVTLRCSPRSGDLSVYWYQQSLDQGLQFLIQYYNGEERAKGNILERFSAQQFPDLHSELNLSSLELGDSALYFCASSAGQIYEQYFGPGTRLTVT.

This clone is medium-sized within its sample. J is TRBJ2-5 and V is TRBV11-3; perhaps TRBD1 as D (5 bases). Trimming removed 2 bases at V and 5 bases at J, with 12 bases between. CDR3 length: 14 amino acids. CDR1 is SGHNT and CDR2 is YENEEA in the germline V gene. The CDR3 loop is CASSLRTTGETQYF. The CDR3 coding sequence is TGTGCCAGCAGCTTAAGGACAACCGGGGAGACCCAGTACTTC.

In its sample, this clone ranks as medium-sized. The rearrangement uses TRBV11-3 and TRBJ1-6; no definite D call. From germline, CDR1 is SGHNT and CDR2 YENEEA. CDR3 length: 14 residues. Trimming removed 5 bases from V and 5 bases from J, with 10 bases in between. The CDR3 is CASSADVHNSPLHF. The CDR3 bases are TGTGCCAGCAGCGCGGACGTGCATAATTCACCCCTCCACTTT.

By share of the sample, this clone is medium-sized. J is TRBJ2-3 and V is TRBV11-3, with TRBD2 identical over 9 bases. CDR3 size: 15 residues. Looked up from germline, CDR1 is SGHNT and CDR2 is YENEEA. Unmatched junction bases numbered 8, after V lost 5 bases and J lost 5 bases. The CDR3 DNA follows: TGTGCCAGCAGCCCTCAGCGGGGGGCCCAAGATACGCAGTATTTT. This codes for CASSPQRGAQDTQYF.

By sample fraction, this clone is medium-sized. The chain carries TRBV11-3 and TRBJ2-5; no firm D call. There are 15 residues in the CDR3. Trimming pared 1 base from V and 2 bases from J, leaving 11 bases between. The V gene's germline CDR1 is SGHNT and CDR2 YENEEA. Written as DNA, the CDR3 is TGTGCCAGCAGCTTAGGGTCTAGGCCTCAAGAGACCCAGTACTTC. It codes for CASSLGSRPQETQYF.

This sequence joins TRBV30 and TRBJ2-7; perhaps TRBD1 as D (6 bases). The CDR3 has 12 amino acids. Germline assignment: CDR1 GTSNPN and CDR2 SVGIG (reference sequence). The ends were cut back, 1 base at V and 6 bases at J, with 10 bases in the middle. The chain's CDR3 is CAWSEQGREQYF. CDR3 bases: TGTGCCTGGAGTGAACAGGGTCGCGAGCAGTACTTC. The whole variable domain, filled in from reference TRBV30 and TRBJ2-7, reads SQTIHQWPATLVQPVGSPLSLECTVEGTSNPNLYWYRQAAGRGLQLLFYSVGIGQISSEVPQNLSASRPQDRQFILSSKKLLLSDSGFYLCAWSEQGREQYFGPGTRLTVT.

This clone has just a few counts. The chain links TRBV7-2 to TRBJ1-6; no definite D call. The V end lost 5 bases, the J end lost 8 bases, and 10 bases lay between the germline ends. The CDR3 is 13 residues long. Germline CDR1 and CDR2: SGHTA and FQGNSA. In DNA, the CDR3 is TGTGCCAGCAGCGCCCGACTTGATTCACCCCTCCACTTT. Amino acid sequence: CASSARLDSPLHF. Filled out from reference TRBV7-2 and TRBJ1-6, the complete variable domain reads GAGVSQSPSNKVTEKGKDVELRCDPISGHTALYWYRQSLGQGLEFLIYFQGNSAPDKSGLPSDRFSAERTGGSVSTLTIQRTQQEDSAVYLCASSARLDSPLHFGNGTRLTVT.

The rearrangement links TRBV15 to TRBJ2-2; D perhaps matches TRBD1 (6 bases). In germline, CDR1 is LNHNV, CDR2 YYDKDF (reference sequence). V lost 4 bases to trimming and J lost 4 bases, with 16 bases between them. The CDR3 sequence is 16 residues long. DNA of the CDR3: TGTGCCACCAGCAAGCCACCAGGGGATCCCACCGGGGAGCTGTTTTTT. Residues: CATSKPPGDPTGELFF. Full variable domain (outside the CDR3, taken from reference TRBV15 and TRBJ2-2): DAMVIQNPRYQVTQFGKPVTLSCSQTLNHNVMYWYQQKSSQAPKLLFHYYDKDFNNEADTPDNFQSRRPNTSFCFLDIRSPGLGDTAMYLCATSKPPGDPTGELFFGEGSRLTVL.

The chain is built from TRBV4-1 and TRBJ1-1; TRBD1 might be the D (5 bases). The CDR3 is made up of 15 amino acids. With 2 bases removed from V and 2 bases from J, the gap between germline ends came to 12 bases. Germline loops: CDR1 MGHRA, CDR2 YSYEKL. CDR3 nucleotide sequence: TGCGCCAGCAGCCAATATTTCCAGGGAAACACTGAAGCTTTCTTT. Its protein is CASSQYFQGNTEAFF.